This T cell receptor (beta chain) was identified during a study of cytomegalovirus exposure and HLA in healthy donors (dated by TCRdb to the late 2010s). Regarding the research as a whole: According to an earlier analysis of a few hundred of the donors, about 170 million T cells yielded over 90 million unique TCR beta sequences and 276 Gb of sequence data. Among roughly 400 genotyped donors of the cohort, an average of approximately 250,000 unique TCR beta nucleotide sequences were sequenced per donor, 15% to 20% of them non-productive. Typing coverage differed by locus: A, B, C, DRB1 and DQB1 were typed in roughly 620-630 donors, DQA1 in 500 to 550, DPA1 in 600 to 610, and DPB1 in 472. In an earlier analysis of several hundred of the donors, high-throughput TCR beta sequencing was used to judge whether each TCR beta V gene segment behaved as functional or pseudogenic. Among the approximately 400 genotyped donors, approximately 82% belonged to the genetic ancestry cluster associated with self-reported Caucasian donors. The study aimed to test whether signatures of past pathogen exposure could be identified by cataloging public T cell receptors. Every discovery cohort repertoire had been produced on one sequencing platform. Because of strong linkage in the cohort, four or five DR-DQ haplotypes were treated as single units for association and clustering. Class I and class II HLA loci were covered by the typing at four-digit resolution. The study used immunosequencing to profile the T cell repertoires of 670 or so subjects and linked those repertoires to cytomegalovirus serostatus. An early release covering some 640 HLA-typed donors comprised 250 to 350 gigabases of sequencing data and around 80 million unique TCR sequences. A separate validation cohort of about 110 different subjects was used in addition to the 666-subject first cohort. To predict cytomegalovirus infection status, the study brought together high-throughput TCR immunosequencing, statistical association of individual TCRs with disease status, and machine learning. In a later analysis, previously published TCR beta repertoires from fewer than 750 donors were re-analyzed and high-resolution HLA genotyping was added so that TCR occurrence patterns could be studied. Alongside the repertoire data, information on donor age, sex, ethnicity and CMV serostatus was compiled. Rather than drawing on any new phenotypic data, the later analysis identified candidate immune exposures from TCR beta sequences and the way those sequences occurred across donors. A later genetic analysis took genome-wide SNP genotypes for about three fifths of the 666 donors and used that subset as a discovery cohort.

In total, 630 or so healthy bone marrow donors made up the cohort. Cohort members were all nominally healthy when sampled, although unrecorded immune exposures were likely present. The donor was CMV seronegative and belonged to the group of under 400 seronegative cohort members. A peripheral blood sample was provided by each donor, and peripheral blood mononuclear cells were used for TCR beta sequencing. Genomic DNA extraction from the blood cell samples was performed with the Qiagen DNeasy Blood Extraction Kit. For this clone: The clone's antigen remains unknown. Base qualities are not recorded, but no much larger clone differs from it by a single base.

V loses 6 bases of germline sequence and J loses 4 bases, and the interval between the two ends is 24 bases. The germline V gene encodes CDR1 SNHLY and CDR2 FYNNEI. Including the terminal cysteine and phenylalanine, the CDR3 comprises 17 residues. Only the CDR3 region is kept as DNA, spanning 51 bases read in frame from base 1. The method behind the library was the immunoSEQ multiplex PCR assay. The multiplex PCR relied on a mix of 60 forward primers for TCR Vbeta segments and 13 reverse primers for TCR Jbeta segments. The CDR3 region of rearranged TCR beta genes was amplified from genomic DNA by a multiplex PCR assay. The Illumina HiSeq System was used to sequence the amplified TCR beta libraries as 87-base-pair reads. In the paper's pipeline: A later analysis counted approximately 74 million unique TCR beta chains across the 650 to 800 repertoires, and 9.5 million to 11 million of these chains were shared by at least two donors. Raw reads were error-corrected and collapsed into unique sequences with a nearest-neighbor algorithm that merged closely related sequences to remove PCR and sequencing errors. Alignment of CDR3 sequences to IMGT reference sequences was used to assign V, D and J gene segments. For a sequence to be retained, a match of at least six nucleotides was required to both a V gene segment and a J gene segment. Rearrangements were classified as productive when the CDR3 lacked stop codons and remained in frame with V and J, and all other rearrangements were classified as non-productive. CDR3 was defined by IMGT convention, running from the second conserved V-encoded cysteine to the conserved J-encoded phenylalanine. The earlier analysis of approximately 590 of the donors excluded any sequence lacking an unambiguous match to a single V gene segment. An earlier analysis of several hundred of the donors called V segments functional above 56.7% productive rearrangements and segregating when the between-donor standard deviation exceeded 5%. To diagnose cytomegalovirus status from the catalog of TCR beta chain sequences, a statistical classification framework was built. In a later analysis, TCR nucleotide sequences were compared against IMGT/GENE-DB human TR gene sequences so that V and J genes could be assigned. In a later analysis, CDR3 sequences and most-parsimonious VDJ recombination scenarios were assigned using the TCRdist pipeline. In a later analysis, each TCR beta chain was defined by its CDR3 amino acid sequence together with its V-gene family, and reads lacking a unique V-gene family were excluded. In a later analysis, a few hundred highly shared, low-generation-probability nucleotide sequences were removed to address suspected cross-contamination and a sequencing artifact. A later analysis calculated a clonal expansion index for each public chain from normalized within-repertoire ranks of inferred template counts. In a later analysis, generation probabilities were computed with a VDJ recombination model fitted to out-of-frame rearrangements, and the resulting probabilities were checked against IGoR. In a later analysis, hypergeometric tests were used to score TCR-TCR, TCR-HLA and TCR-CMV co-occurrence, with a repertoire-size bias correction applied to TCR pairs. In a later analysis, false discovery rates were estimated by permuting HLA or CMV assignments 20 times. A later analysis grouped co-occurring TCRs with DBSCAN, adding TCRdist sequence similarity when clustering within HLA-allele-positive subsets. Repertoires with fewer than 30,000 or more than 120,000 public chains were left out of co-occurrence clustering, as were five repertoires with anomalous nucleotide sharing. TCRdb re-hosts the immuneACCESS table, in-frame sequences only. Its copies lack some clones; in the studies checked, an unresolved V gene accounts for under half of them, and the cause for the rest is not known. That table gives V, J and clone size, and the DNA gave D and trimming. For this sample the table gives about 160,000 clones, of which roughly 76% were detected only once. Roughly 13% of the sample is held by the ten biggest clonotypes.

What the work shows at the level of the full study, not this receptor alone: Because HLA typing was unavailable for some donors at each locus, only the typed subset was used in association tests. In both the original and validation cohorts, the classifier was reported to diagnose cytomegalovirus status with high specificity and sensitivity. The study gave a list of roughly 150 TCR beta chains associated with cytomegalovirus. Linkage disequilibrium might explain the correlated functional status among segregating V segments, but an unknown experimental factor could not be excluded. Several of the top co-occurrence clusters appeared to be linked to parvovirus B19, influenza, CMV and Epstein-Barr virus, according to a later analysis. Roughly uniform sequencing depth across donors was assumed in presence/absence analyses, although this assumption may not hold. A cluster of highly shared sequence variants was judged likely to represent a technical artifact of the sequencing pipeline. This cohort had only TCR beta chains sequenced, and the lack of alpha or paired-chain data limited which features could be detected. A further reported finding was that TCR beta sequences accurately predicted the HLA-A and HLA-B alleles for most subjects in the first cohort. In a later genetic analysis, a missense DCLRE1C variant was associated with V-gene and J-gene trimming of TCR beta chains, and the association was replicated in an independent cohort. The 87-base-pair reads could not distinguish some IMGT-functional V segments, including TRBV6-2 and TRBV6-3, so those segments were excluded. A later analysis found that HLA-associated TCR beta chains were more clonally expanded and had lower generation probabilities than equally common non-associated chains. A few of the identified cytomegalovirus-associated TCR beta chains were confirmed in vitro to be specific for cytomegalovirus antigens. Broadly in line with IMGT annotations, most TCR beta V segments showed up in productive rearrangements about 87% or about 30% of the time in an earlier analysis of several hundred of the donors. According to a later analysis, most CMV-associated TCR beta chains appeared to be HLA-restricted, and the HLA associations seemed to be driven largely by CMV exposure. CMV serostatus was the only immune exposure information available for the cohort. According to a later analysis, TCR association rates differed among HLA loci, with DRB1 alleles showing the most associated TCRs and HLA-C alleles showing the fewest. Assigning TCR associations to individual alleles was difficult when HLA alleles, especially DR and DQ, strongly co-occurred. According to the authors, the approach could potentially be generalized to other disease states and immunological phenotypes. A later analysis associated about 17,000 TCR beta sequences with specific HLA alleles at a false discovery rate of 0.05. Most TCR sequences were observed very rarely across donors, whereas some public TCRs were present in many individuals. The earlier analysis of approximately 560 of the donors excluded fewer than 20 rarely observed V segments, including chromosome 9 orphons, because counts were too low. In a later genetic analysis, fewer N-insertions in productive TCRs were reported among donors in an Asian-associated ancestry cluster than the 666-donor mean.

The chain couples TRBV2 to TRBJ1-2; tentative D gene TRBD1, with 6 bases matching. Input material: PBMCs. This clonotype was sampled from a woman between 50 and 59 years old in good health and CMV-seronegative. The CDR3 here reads CASRPTGLLNYGYGYTF. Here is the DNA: TGTGCCAGCAGACCAACAGGGCTCCTTAACTATGGCTATGGCTACACCTTC.